The 13 T cell receptor beta chains in this list originate from one sample, sequenced in a study of regulatory T cells in long-lasting Graves disease. Assembly of TCR beta libraries relied on iRepertoire HTBI primers together with Arm-PCR of CDR3 regions. TCRdb passed the multiplex PCR reads through MiXCR, listing each CDR3 protein once. The sample lists some 500,000 distinct CDR3 sequences; more than 15% were seen once. Time point noted: newly diagnosed GD, antithyroid drugs for less than 3 months. RNA isolated from PBMCs was used to make the TCR library. These data are also associated with another study on T cells in Graves' hyperthyroidism and ophthalmopathy.

The specimen was peripheral blood mononuclear cells (PBMCs), collected at new diagnosis, from a patient treated with antithyroid drugs. These receptors originate from a middle-aged woman with Graves disease.

This clonotype was counted between two and nine times. The genes are TRBV6-1 and TRBJ2-5; either TRBD1 or TRBD2 may supply D (6 bases each). The CDR3 covers 16 residues. The germline CDR1 and CDR2 sequences are MNHNS and SASEGT. The V and J ends lost 0 bases and 7 bases respectively, with 18 bases between them. As DNA, the CDR3 is TGTGCCAGCAGTGAAGCGGTATTGGGGGGCCAGGGGACCCAGTACTTC. The encoded protein is CASSEAVLGGQGTQYF.

This clonotype was observed at least ten times. The rearrangement uses TRBV2 and TRBJ2-3; D is unclear. The CDR3 is 14 residues long. Trimming cost V 7 bases and J 6 bases, with 17 bases left between them. CDR1 is SNHLY, CDR2 FYNNEI, per germline. CDR3 in DNA: TGTGCCAGCACCGTTTCTAGAGGTCCGGATACGCAGTATTTT. Amino acid sequence: CASTVSRGPDTQYF.

This clonotype was observed at least ten times. V is TRBV29-1 and J is TRBJ2-1, with D hard to call. The CDR3 has 13 residues. Trimming shortened V by 0 bases and J by 7 bases, and 10 bases separated the two germline ends. The V gene's germline CDR1 is SQVTM and CDR2 ANQGSEA. CDR3 nucleotides: TGCAGCGTTGAAGAGACCCGACCGAATGAGCAGTTCTTC. This codes for CSVEETRPNEQFF.

This rearrangement joins TRBV20-1 to TRBJ1-2; D unclear. CDR3 length: 13 residues. V was cut by 3 bases and J by 6 bases, with 14 bases left in between. The V gene's germline CDR1 is DFQATT and CDR2 SNEGSKA (reference sequence). CDR3 amino acids: CSASPPSIDGYTF. As DNA, the CDR3 is TGCAGTGCTAGCCCCCCGTCTATCGATGGCTACACCTTC.

The chain carries TRBV18 and TRBJ1-5; tentative D call: TRBD1 (5 bases). The germline V gene has CDR1 KGHSH and CDR2 LQKENI. Trimming cost V 2 bases and J 2 bases, with 13 bases left between them. This CDR3 is 16 amino acids long. As DNA, the CDR3 is TGTGCCAGCTCACCAGGAATGGGGGGAGGCAATCAGCCCCAGCATTTT. Translating it yields CASSPGMGGGNQPQHF.

The rearrangement uses TRBV12-3 or TRBV12-4 and TRBJ1-2, with 7 nucleotides matching TRBD1. Trimming took 4 bases from V and 7 from J; bases not matched to a gene: 15. This CDR3 is 16 amino acids long. The CDR3 reads CASSSNRDSIGVGYTF. CDR3 coding DNA: TGTGCCAGCAGTTCGAACCGGGACAGCATAGGAGTTGGCTACACCTTC.

The sample holds a few counts of this clonotype. V usage is TRBV25-1 and J usage is TRBJ2-5; D possibly matches TRBD1 or TRBD2 (7 bases each). V was shortened by 6 bases and J by 5 bases, with 22 bases between the two germline ends. The germline V gene encodes CDR1 MGHDK and CDR2 SYGVNS. This CDR3 is built from 16 residues. The CDR3 is CASRKGAGGASETQYF. DNA for the CDR3: TGTGCCAGCAGGAAGGGGGCAGGGGGGGCTAGCGAGACCCAGTACTTC.

This clonotype occurred many times. The chain recombines TRBV28 with TRBJ2-3, with 8 bases fitting TRBD2. Germline values: CDR1 MDHEN, CDR2 SYDVKM. Losses at the gene ends were 4 bases for V and 4 bases for J; bases not matched to a gene: 13. The CDR3 covers 17 residues. The CDR3 sequence: CASSWAGGQKAPDTQYF. CDR3 bases: TGTGCCAGCAGTTGGGCGGGGGGTCAAAAAGCACCAGATACGCAGTATTTT.

Only a few counts were recorded for this clonotype. One end of the junction does not line up with germline, which may come from a read error. This sequence joins TRBV29-1 and TRBJ2-7, with 15 bases matching TRBD2. The length of the CDR3 is 14 residues. CDR1 is SQVTM and CDR2 is ANQGSEA in the germline V gene. Here the CDR3 DNA reads TGCAGCGTCGAAGGACTAGCGGGGGGGTACGAGCAGTACTTC. Translating it yields CSVEGLAGGYEQYF.

This clonotype has at least ten counts. CDR3 amino acids: CASSQIGQGLPEAFF. The CDR3 nucleotides read TGTGCCAGCAGTCAAATCGGACAGGGGTTACCTGAAGCTTTCTTT. The chain combines TRBV28 with TRBJ1-1; 9 bases fit TRBD1. In germline, CDR1 is MDHEN, CDR2 SYDVKM. The CDR3 is made up of 15 amino acids. Trimming took 5 bases from V and 6 from J; bases not matched to a gene: 10.

The chain has TRBV19 and TRBJ1-5; D is undetermined. The J call may not be correct, given that the DNA end is closer to TRBJ2-3. Germline V CDR1 and CDR2: LNHDA, SQIVND (reference sequence). There are 16 residues in the CDR3. Here the CDR3 reads CASNPIGGFSNQPQYF. Written as DNA, the CDR3 is TGTGCCAGTAACCCAATAGGTGGGTTTAGCAATCAGCCCCAGTATTTT.

The chain uses TRBV12-3 or TRBV12-4 and TRBJ2-3; 10 bases fit TRBD2. The junction had 12 bases not matched to a gene; V was cut back by 5 bases and J by 1 base. This CDR3 is built from 18 residues. CDR3 DNA sequence: TGTGCCAGCAGTCCACGCCCCGGGCTAGCGGGGGGCACAGATACGCAGTATTTT. Protein sequence: CASSPRPGLAGGTDTQYF.

This clonotype was detected a few times. The chain couples TRBV6-2 or TRBV6-3 to TRBJ2-2; D possibly corresponds to TRBD2 (5 bases). Germline CDR1 reads MNHEY; CDR2 reads SVGEGT. The ends were cut back, 9 bases at V and 1 base at J, with 15 bases in the middle. There are 15 residues in the CDR3. Written as DNA, the CDR3 is TGTGCCAGGGTGGGAGAGACACTGAACACCGGGGAGCTGTTTTTT. It encodes CARVGETLNTGELFF.